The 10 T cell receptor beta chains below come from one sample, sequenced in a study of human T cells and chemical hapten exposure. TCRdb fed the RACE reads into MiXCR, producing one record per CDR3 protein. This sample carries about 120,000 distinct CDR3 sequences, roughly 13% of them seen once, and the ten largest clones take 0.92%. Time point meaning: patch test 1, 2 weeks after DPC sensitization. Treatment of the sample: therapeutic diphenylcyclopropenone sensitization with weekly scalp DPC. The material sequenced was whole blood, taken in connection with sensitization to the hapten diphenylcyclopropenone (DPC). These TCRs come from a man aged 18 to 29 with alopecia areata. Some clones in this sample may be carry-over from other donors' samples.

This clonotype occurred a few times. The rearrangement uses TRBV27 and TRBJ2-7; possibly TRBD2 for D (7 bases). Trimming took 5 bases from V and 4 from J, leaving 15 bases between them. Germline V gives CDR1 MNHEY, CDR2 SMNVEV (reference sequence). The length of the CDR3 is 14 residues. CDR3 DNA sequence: TGTGCCAGCAGTGCTCGCAGGGGAGGGTACGAGCAGTACTTC. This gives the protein CASSARRGGYEQYF.

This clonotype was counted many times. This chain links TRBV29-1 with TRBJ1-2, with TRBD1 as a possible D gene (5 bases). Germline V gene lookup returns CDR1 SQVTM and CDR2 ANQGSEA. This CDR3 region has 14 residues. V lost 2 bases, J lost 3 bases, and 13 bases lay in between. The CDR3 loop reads CSVEPREGDYGYTF. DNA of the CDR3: TGCAGCGTTGAACCCAGGGAGGGTGACTATGGCTACACCTTC.

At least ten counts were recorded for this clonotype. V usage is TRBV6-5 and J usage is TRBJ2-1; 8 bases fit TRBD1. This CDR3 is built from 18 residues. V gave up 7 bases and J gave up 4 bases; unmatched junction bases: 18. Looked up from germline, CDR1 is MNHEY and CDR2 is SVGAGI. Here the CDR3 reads CASNPYLKLGQGYNEQFF. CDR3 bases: TGTGCCAGCAACCCATACCTAAAGCTCGGACAGGGATACAATGAGCAGTTCTTC.

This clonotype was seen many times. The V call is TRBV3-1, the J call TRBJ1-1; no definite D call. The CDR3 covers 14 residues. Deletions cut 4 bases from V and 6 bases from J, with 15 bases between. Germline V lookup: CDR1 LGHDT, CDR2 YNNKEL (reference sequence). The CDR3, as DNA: TGTGCCAGCAGCCCGATCGTCGGACGGCCTGAAGCTTTCTTT. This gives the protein CASSPIVGRPEAFF. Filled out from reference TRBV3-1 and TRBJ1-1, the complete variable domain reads DTAVSQTPKYLVTQMGNDKSIKCEQNLGHDTMYWYKQDSKKFLKIMFSYNNKELIINETVPNRFSPKSPDKAHLNLHINSLELGDSAVYFCASSPIVGRPEAFFGQGTRLTVV.

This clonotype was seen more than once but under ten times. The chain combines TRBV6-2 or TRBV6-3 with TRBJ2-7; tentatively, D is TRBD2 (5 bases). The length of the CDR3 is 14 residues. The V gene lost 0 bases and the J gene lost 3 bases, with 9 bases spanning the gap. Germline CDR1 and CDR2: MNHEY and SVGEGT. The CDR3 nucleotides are TGTGCCAGCAGTTACTCGTACGGACTCTACGAGCAGTACGTC. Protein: CASSYSYGLYEQYV.

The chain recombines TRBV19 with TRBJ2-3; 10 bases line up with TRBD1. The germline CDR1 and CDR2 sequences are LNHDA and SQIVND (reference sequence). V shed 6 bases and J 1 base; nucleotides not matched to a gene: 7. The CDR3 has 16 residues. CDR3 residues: CASRTSGQGRTDTQYF. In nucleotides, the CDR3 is TGTGCCAGTAGGACCTCGGGACAGGGGCGCACAGATACGCAGTATTTT.

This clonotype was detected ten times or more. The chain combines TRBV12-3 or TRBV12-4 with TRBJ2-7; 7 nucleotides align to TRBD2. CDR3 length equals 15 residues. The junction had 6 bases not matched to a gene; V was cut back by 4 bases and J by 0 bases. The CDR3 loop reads CASSSRTGGSYEQYF. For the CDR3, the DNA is TGTGCCAGCAGTTCCCGGACGGGGGGCTCCTACGAGCAGTACTTC.

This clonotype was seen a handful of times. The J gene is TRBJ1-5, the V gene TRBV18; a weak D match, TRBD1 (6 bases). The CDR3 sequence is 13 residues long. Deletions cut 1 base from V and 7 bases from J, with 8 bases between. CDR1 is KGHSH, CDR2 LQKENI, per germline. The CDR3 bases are TGTGCCAGCTCACCACTACAGGGACAGCCCCAGCATTTT. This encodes CASSPLQGQPQHF.

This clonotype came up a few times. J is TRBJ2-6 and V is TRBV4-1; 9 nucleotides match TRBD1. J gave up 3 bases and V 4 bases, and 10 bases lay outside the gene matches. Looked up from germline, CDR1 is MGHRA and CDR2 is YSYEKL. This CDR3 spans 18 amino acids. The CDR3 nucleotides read TGCGCCAGCAGCCCATCCGGACAGGGGTACGGTGGGGCCAACGTCCTGACTTTC. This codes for CASSPSGQGYGGANVLTF.

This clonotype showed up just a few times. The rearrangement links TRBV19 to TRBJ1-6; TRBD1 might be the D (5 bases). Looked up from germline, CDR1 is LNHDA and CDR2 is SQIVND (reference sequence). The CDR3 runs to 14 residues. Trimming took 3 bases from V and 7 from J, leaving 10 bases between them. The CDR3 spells CASSIADSNSPLHF. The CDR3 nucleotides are TGTGCCAGTAGTATCGCTGACAGCAATTCACCCCTCCACTTT.